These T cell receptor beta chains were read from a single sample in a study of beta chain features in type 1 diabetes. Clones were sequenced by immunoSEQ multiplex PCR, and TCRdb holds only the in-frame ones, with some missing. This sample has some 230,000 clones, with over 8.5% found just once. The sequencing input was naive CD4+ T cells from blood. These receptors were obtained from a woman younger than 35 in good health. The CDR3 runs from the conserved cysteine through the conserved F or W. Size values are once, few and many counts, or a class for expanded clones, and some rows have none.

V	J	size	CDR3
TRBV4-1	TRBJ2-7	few	CASRSLGRENPYEQYF
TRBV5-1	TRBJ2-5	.	CASSWGQHQETQYF
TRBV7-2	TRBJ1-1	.	CAGQGGWTENTEAFF
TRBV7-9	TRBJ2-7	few	CASSSGLDSYEQYF
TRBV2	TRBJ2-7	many	CASRRSGVENEQYF
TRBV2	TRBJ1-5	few	CASSEETGDQPQHF
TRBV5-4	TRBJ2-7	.	CASSLGTSGDYEQYF
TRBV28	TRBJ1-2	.	CASRRQVYGYTF
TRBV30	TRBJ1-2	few	CAWRGGSLGYTF
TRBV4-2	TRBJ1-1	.	CASSPPAVGTEAFF
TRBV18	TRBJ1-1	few	CASSLSVNTEAFF
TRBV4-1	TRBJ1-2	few	CASSQVGNRGNYGYTF
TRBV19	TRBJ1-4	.	CASSIGGNEKLFF
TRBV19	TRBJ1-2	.	CASSHRADYGYTF
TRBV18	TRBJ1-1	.	CASSPRPTAANTEAFF
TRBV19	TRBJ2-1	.	CASSSRQGLNEQFF
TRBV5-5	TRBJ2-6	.	CASSPTQPGANVLTF
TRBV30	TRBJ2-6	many	CAWSPWGGPGANVLTF
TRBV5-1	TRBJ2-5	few	CASSSSGSFQETQYF
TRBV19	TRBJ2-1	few	CASSPTSSEQFF
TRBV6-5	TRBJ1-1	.	CASSDRGGTEAFF
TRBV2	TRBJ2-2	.	CASSESVAGELFF
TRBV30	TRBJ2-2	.	CAWIRVAGELFF
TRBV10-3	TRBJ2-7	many	CAISGGANSYEQYF
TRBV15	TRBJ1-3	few	CATSRESVGVAGNTIYF
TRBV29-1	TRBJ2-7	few	CSVEGRGRNEQYF